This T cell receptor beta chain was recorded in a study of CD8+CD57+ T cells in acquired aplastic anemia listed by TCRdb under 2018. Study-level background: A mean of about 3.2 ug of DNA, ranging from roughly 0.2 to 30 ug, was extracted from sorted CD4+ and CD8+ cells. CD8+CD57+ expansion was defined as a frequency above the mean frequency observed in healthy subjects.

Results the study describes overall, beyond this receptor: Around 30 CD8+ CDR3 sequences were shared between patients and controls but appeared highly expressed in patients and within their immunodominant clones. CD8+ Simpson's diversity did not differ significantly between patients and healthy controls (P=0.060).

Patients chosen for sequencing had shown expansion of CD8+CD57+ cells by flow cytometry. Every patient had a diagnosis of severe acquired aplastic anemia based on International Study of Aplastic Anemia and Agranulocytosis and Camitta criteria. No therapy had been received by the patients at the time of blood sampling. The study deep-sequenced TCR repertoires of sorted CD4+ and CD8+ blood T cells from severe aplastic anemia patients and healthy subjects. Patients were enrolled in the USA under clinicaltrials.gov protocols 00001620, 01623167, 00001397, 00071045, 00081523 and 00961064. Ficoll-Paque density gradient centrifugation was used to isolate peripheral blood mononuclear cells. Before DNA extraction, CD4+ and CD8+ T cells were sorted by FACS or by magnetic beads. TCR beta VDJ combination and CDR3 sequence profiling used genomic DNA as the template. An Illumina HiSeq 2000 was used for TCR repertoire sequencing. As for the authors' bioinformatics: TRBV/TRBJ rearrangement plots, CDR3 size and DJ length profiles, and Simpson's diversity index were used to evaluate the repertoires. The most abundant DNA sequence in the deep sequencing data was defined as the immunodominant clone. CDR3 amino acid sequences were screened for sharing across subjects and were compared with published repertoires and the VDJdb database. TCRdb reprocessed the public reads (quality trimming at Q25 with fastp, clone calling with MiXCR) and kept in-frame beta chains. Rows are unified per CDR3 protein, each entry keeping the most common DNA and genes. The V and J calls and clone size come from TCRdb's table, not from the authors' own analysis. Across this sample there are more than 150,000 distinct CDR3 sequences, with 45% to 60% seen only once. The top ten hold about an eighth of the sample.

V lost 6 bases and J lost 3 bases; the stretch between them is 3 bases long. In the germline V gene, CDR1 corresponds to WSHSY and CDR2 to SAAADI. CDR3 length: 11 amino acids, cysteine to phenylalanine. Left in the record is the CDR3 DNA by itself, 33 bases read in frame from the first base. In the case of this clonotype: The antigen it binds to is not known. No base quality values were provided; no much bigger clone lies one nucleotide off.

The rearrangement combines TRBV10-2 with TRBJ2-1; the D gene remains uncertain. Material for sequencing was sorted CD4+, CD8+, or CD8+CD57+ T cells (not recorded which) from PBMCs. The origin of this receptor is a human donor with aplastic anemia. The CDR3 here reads CASRGYNEQFF. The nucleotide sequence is TGCGCCAGCAGGGGCTACAATGAGCAGTTCTTC.